The 30 T cell receptor beta chains below all came from one sample that was sequenced in a study of CD8 T cells in Susac syndrome (dated by TCRdb to the late 2010s). Receptors were amplified or captured by the immunoSEQ multiplex PCR assay. RNA was extracted using the RNeasy kit, and about 0.5 to 1 ug of the RNA was reverse transcribed with random hexamers. The public reads were reprocessed in TCRdb via fastp at Q25 and MiXCR, keeping in-frame beta chains. Entries that share a CDR3 protein sequence are merged under the most common genes and DNA. In this sample the table shows more than 40,000 distinct CDR3 sequences, more than 85% of which occur a single time. The ten biggest clones cover almost 0.55% of the sample. The material sequenced was CD8+ T cells from PBMCs. The receptors were gathered from a human donor in good health.

The chain is built from TRBV18 and TRBJ2-3; D remains unclear. The CDR3 length is 14 residues. V dropped 0 bases and J dropped 2 bases, with 6 bases sitting between them. Germline-derived CDR1 and CDR2 are KGHSH and LQKENI. CDR3 region: CASSPPYYTDTQYF. CDR3 DNA sequence: TGTGCCAGCTCACCACCGTACTACACAGATACGCAGTATTTT.

The table lists this clonotype with a count of one. The chain has TRBV4-1 and TRBJ1-2; weak D call: TRBD1 (6 bases). Germline assignment: CDR1 MGHRA and CDR2 YSYEKL. Trimming took off 4 bases at V and 2 bases at J, with 11 bases between the two ends. This CDR3 is built from 14 residues. The DNA of the CDR3 is TGCGCCAGCAGCCCCCGGGACACCAACTATGGCTACACCTTC. Translation gives CASSPRDTNYGYTF.

CDR3 nucleotide sequence: TGTGCCAGCAGCCCCCTGAGTAGTGGGACCCAGTACTTC. Translated: CASSPLSSGTQYF. The rearrangement uses TRBV7-2 and TRBJ2-5; D unclear. Germline CDR1 is SGHTA and CDR2 is FQGNSA. V was cut by 5 bases and J by 7 bases, with 14 bases left in between. There are 13 residues in the CDR3. The full variable domain, in which reference TRBV7-2 and TRBJ2-5 provide the parts outside the CDR3, is GAGVSQSPSNKVTEKGKDVELRCDPISGHTALYWYRQSLGQGLEFLIYFQGNSAPDKSGLPSDRFSAERTGGSVSTLTIQRTQQEDSAVYLCASSPLSSGTQYFGPGTRLLVL.

This chain joins TRBV3-1 and TRBJ2-3; maybe TRBD2 (7 bases). This CDR3 has 18 amino acids. V lost 3 bases and J 2 bases, leaving 21 bases between the germline ends. Germline-derived CDR1 and CDR2 are LGHDT and YNNKEL (reference sequence). CDR3 bases: TGTGCCAGCAGCCACCCATCGGGGGGCTGGGAAAACACAGATACGCAGTATTTT. Its protein is CASSHPSGGWENTDTQYF.

The rearrangement uses TRBV12-3 or TRBV12-4 and TRBJ2-5; D call uncertain. V shed 5 bases and J shed 1 base, with 14 bases lying between them. The CDR3 contains 15 residues. CDR3 coding DNA: TGTGCCAGCAGTCCCCGATCGGACCCCCAAGAGACCCAGTACTTC. Translating it yields CASSPRSDPQETQYF.

The chain combines TRBV30 with TRBJ2-3; a weak D match, TRBD2 (5 bases). Trimming took off 4 bases at V and 6 bases at J, with 17 bases between the two ends. The germline V gene encodes CDR1 GTSNPN and CDR2 SVGIG (reference sequence). This CDR3 is 14 amino acids long. The CDR3 DNA follows: TGTGCCTGGACCTCGGTCCGGGAACGGGATACGCAGTATTTT. Its translation: CAWTSVRERDTQYF.

V and J are TRBV27 and TRBJ1-5; D unresolved. The length of the CDR3 is 15 residues. Germline CDR1 and CDR2: MNHEY and SMNVEV (reference sequence). The V and J ends lost 1 base and 5 bases respectively, with 12 bases between them. Here the CDR3 DNA reads TGTGCCAGCAGTTTATTCCCCGGCTACCATCAGCCCCAGCATTTT. This translates into CASSLFPGYHQPQHF.

V gene TRBV5-4 combines with J gene TRBJ2-7, with a weak D call TRBD2 (5 bases). The V gene lost 2 bases and the J gene lost 4 bases, with 25 bases spanning the gap. Germline CDR1 SGHNT, CDR2 YYREEE (reference sequence). The length of the CDR3 is 18 residues. CDR3 nucleotides: TGTGCCAGCAGCTTCGGACCAGCGACCTTGGATACGGGATACGAGCAGTACTTC. Its translation is CASSFGPATLDTGYEQYF.

The rearrangement links TRBV11-2 to TRBJ2-7; D uncertain. V gave up 1 base and J gave up 3 bases, with 4 bases separating them. The germline CDR1 and CDR2 sequences are SGHAT and FQNNGV. The CDR3 spans 12 residues. The CDR3 loop reads CASSLGDYEQYF. The CDR3 region has the DNA TGTGCCAGCAGCTTAGGTGACTACGAGCAGTACTTC.

The rearrangement uses TRBV6-4 and TRBJ2-3, with TRBD2 matching over 7 bases. Germline values: CDR1 MRHNA, CDR2 SNTAGT. V was pared by 0 bases and J by 5 bases, with 5 bases of the junction left unmatched. CDR3 length equals 15 residues. CDR3 nucleotide sequence: TGTGCCAGCAGTGACTCGGGGGAGGGTGGAGATACGCAGTATTTT. This encodes CASSDSGEGGDTQYF.

The chain recombines TRBV5-8 with TRBJ2-1, with D maybe TRBD2 (5 bases). The CDR3 has 16 residues. The germline V gene has CDR1 SGHTS and CDR2 YDEGEE. Trimming removed 0 bases from V and 8 bases from J, with 18 bases in between. The CDR3 sequence is CASSLGGNGMYDEQFF. CDR3 DNA sequence: TGTGCCAGCAGCTTGGGGGGTAACGGGATGTATGATGAGCAGTTCTTC.

The CDR3 nucleotides are TGTGCCAGCAGCTCATTAGGACAGAGTTCTGGCTACACCTTC. It codes for CASSSLGQSSGYTF. V and J are TRBV7-9 and TRBJ1-2; possibly TRBD1 for D (6 bases). V lost 4 bases to trimming and J lost 7 bases, with 16 bases between them. The CDR3 length is 14 residues. CDR1 and CDR2 (germline): SEHNR, FQNEAQ (reference sequence). The complete variable domain, with remaining parts taken from reference TRBV7-9 and TRBJ1-2, reads DTGVSQNPRHKITKRGQNVTFRCDPISEHNRLYWYRQTLGQGPEFLTYFQNEAQLEKSRLLSDRFSAERPKGSFSTLEIQRTEQGDSAMYLCASSSLGQSSGYTFGSGTRLTVV.

The chain carries TRBV29-1 and TRBJ2-1; 10 positions match TRBD1. Germline CDR1 SQVTM, CDR2 ANQGSEA. The CDR3 length is 15 residues. Trimming took 2 bases from V and 5 from J; bases not matched to a gene: 6. The CDR3 nucleotides are TGCAGCGTTGAATCTGTGGGACAGGGGAACAATGAGCAGTTCTTC. Amino acids: CSVESVGQGNNEQFF.

This clonotype came up once. This rearrangement joins TRBV19 to TRBJ2-6; perhaps TRBD2 as D (5 bases). The V and J ends lost 0 bases and 2 bases respectively, with 8 bases between them. The CDR3 runs to 16 residues. Germline loops: CDR1 LNHDA, CDR2 SQIVND (reference sequence). CDR3 loop: CASSIDSGTGANVLTF. The CDR3 DNA reads TGTGCCAGTAGTATAGATTCGGGGACTGGGGCCAACGTCCTGACTTTC.

The V call is TRBV7-9, the J call TRBJ1-1; the D is unclear. V was clipped by 5 bases and J by 2 bases, with 6 bases between them. This CDR3 is built from 12 residues. Germline CDR1 and CDR2: SEHNR and FQNEAQ (reference sequence). CDR3 nucleotide sequence: TGTGCCAGCAGCACAGTCAACACTGAAGCTTTCTTT. Protein sequence: CASSTVNTEAFF.

This clonotype was seen only once. The V and J genes are TRBV28 and TRBJ2-5; tentatively, D is TRBD1 or TRBD2 (5 bases each). V was shortened by 6 bases and J by 5 bases, with 13 bases between the two germline ends. CDR3 length: 13 residues. Germline lookup yields CDR1 MDHEN and CDR2 SYDVKM. In DNA, the CDR3 is TGTGCCAGCAGATGGACTTGGGGGGAGACCCAGTACTTC. The encoded protein is CASRWTWGETQYF. The complete variable domain, with remaining parts taken from reference TRBV28 and TRBJ2-5, reads DVKVTQSSRYLVKRTGEKVFLECVQDMDHENMFWYRQDPGLGLRLIYFSYDVKMKEKGDIPEGYSVSREKKERFSLILESASTNQTSMYLCASRWTWGETQYFGPGTRLLVL.

The chain carries TRBV30 and TRBJ2-2; a possible D gene is TRBD2 (5 bases). Trimming took off 5 bases at V and 4 bases at J, with 14 bases between the two ends. The germline V gene encodes CDR1 GTSNPN and CDR2 SVGIG (reference sequence). CDR3 length equals 14 residues. CDR3 region: CAWDPGIGTGELFF. DNA for the CDR3: TGTGCCTGGGACCCGGGGATCGGCACCGGGGAGCTGTTTTTT. The variable domain in full, with the rest retrieved from reference TRBV30 and TRBJ2-2, is SQTIHQWPATLVQPVGSPLSLECTVEGTSNPNLYWYRQAAGRGLQLLFYSVGIGQISSEVPQNLSASRPQDRQFILSSKKLLLSDSGFYLCAWDPGIGTGELFFGEGSRLTVL.

The rearrangement uses TRBV13 and TRBJ2-7, with D perhaps given as TRBD1 or TRBD2 (8 bases each). The V gene lost 5 bases and the J gene lost 6 bases, with 17 bases spanning the gap. This CDR3 is 14 amino acids long. From germline, CDR1 is PRHDT and CDR2 FYEKMQ (reference sequence). The CDR3 DNA is TGTGCCAGCAGCCCCGGACAGGGACTAGGCGAGCAGTACTTC. Translated, it gives CASSPGQGLGEQYF.

This chain uses TRBV5-1 with TRBJ2-5, with D perhaps matching TRBD1 (6 bases). The CDR3 runs to 14 residues. V gave up 2 bases and J gave up 0 bases, with 8 bases separating them. Per germline, CDR1 SGHRS and CDR2 YFSETQ. CDR3 sequence reads: CASSLGQYQETQYF. CDR3 in DNA: TGCGCCAGCAGCTTAGGACAGTACCAAGAGACCCAGTACTTC.

The V and J genes are TRBV28 and TRBJ2-1; 8 bases agree with TRBD2. The CDR3 sequence is 16 residues long. The J segment lost 1 base and the V segment lost 6 bases, leaving 8 bases of the junction unmatched. Germline CDR1 and CDR2: MDHEN and SYDVKM. The CDR3 sequence: CASSLDSGGSYNEQFF. The DNA for the CDR3 is TGTGCCAGCAGCCTTGATTCGGGAGGGTCCTACAATGAGCAGTTCTTC.

This rearrangement joins TRBV2 to TRBJ2-1; 11 bases map to TRBD1. After removal of 6 bases from V and 7 bases from J, the junction contained 5 bases not matched to a gene. Germline CDR1 SNHLY, CDR2 FYNNEI. This CDR3 region has 14 residues. Here the CDR3 DNA reads TGTGCCAGCAGATCCGGGACAGGGGGAAATGAGCAGTTCTTC. This sequence encodes CASRSGTGGNEQFF.

V gene TRBV7-9 combines with J gene TRBJ2-2; the D call may be TRBD1 or TRBD2 (6 bases each). V lost 10 bases to trimming and J lost 1 base, with 16 bases between them. There are 15 residues in the CDR3. Germline V gives CDR1 SEHNR, CDR2 FQNEAQ (reference sequence). The CDR3 protein is CATPGRGRNTGELFF. The CDR3 DNA follows: TGTGCCACCCCGGGCCGGGGGCGGAACACCGGGGAGCTGTTTTTT.

The chain uses TRBV27 and TRBJ2-7; D is ambiguous. Trimming took off 3 bases at V and 5 bases at J, with 5 bases between the two ends. Per the germline V gene, CDR1 is MNHEY and CDR2 is SMNVEV (reference sequence). The length of the CDR3 is 11 residues. CDR3 DNA: TGTGCCAGCAGTTTTTTCCACGAGCAGTACTTC. Residues: CASSFFHEQYF.

The V gene is TRBV30, the J gene TRBJ2-4; no clear D gene. Germline V gene sequence: CDR1 GTSNPN, CDR2 SVGIG (reference sequence). The CDR3 covers 12 residues. With 2 bases removed from V and 5 bases from J, the gap between germline ends came to 7 bases. The CDR3 is CAWSLEENIQYF. The CDR3 DNA reads TGTGCCTGGAGTTTGGAAGAAAACATTCAGTACTTC.

The chain couples TRBV5-4 to TRBJ2-1, with no clear D. CDR1 is SGHNT, CDR2 YYREEE, per germline (reference sequence). Trimming left V 5 bases short and J 0 bases short, with 15 bases between. The CDR3 contains 16 residues. CDR3 coding DNA: TGTGCCAGCAGAGTTTGGGGATCCGGCTCCTACAATGAGCAGTTCTTC. It codes for CASRVWGSGSYNEQFF.

A word on this clonotype: One junction end does not reproduce the germline sequence, and a read error may be involved. This sequence joins TRBV13 and TRBJ2-1, with TRBD1 matching 8 bases. This CDR3 is built from 16 residues. Germline lookup yields CDR1 PRHDT and CDR2 FYEKMQ (reference sequence). As DNA, the CDR3 is TGTGCCGGCAGCTCCCTCGGACAGGGTATGGACCGTGAGCAGTTCTTC. This codes for CAGSSLGQGMDREQFF.

The chain is built from TRBV12-3 or TRBV12-4 and TRBJ2-1; 13 bases map to TRBD2. Unmatched junction bases numbered 11, after V lost 6 bases and J lost 9 bases. CDR3 size: 16 residues. The CDR3 protein is CASSPTPGLAGVEQFF. In nucleotides, the CDR3 is TGTGCCAGCAGCCCGACCCCAGGACTAGCGGGAGTTGAGCAGTTCTTC.

The V and J genes are TRBV29-1 and TRBJ2-7; TRBD1 agrees at 7 bases. V was clipped by 3 bases and J by 2 bases; unmatched bases: 4. Germline V CDR1 and CDR2: SQVTM, ANQGSEA. The CDR3 covers 13 residues. CDR3 DNA sequence: TGCAGCGTTGATCCGACAGGGACCTACGAGCAGTACTTC. Its protein product is CSVDPTGTYEQYF.

The chain links TRBV27 to TRBJ2-7; D tentatively fits TRBD1 or TRBD2 (5 bases each). CDR1 is MNHEY, CDR2 SMNVEV, per germline (reference sequence). CDR3 length: 14 amino acids. Trimming took 5 bases from V and 2 from J, leaving 13 bases between them. CDR3 in amino acids: CASSQGPGAYEQYF. CDR3 sequence (DNA): TGTGCCAGCAGTCAGGGACCCGGCGCCTACGAGCAGTACTTC.

The chain uses TRBV4-1 and TRBJ1-5; weak D call: TRBD1 (6 bases). The CDR3 loop spans 14 amino acids. The germline V and J ends were trimmed by 2 bases and 6 bases, with 11 bases remaining between them. CDR1 and CDR2 from the germline V gene are MGHRA and YSYEKL. The CDR3 sequence: CASSQSGEFQPQHF. The DNA of the CDR3 is TGCGCCAGCAGCCAATCAGGGGAATTTCAGCCCCAGCATTTT.